The 20 T cell receptor beta chains reported below all come from one sample, sequenced in a study of T cell responses to AZD1222 COVID-19 vaccine. The assay was immunoSEQ multiplex PCR, and TCRdb's table has in-frame clones only and misses some. Of more than 110,000 clones listed, 80% to 95% were seen once; the top ten hold more than 3%. This material consisted of peripheral blood, taken on day 0 of AZD1222 vaccination. The receptors derive from an adult in good health.

CDR3 in amino acids: CASSPNFEYEQYF. The DNA of the CDR3 is TGTGCCAGCTCACCAAACTTTGAGTACGAGCAGTACTTC. The rearrangement uses TRBV18 and TRBJ2-7; D gene ambiguous. Trimming shortened V by 2 bases and J by 4 bases, and 9 bases separated the two germline ends. Germline V CDR1 and CDR2: KGHSH, LQKENI. This CDR3 is 13 amino acids long.

The gene calls are TRBV5-4 and TRBJ2-7; D may be TRBD2 (6 bases). Germline CDR1 is SGHNT and CDR2 is YYREEE (reference sequence). V lost 0 bases and J lost 2, with 15 bases in between. CDR3 size: 16 residues. Here the CDR3 DNA reads TGTGCCAGCAGCTTGGAAGGCACTAGCCTTCCCTACGAGCAGTACTTC. Translating it yields CASSLEGTSLPYEQYF.

The CDR3 DNA sequence: TGTGCCGCACGTAATGGGGGCGGCTATGGCTACACCTTC. Translated, it gives CAARNGGGYGYTF. V gene TRBV19 combines with J gene TRBJ1-2; the D gene is possibly TRBD1 (6 bases). The CDR3 is made up of 13 amino acids. Germline values: CDR1 LNHDA, CDR2 SQIVND (reference sequence). Trimming stripped 11 bases from V and 4 bases from J, with 17 bases between.

V and J are TRBV4-3 and TRBJ1-4; tentative D call: TRBD1 (6 bases). The CDR3 length is 14 residues. Trimming stripped 1 base from V and 10 bases from J, with 13 bases between. Germline V CDR1 and CDR2: LGHNA, YSLEER. The CDR3, as DNA: TGCGCCAGCAGCCAAGGGTCAGGGGAAGGAAAACTGTTTTTT. This codes for CASSQGSGEGKLFF.

The chain is built from TRBV9 and TRBJ2-2; 13 bases are a match to TRBD2. The CDR3 consists of 18 residues. V dropped 0 bases and J dropped 0; count of bases not matched to a gene: 2. CDR1 and CDR2 (germline): SGDLS, YYNGEE. The CDR3 DNA reads as TGTGCCAGCAGCGTAGGACTAGCGGGAGGTACGAACACCGGGGAGCTGTTTTTT. It translates to CASSVGLAGGTNTGELFF. Full variable domain (rest looked up from reference TRBV9 and TRBJ2-2): DSGVTQTPKHLITATGQRVTLRCSPRSGDLSVYWYQQSLDQGLQFLIQYYNGEERAKGNILERFSAQQFPDLHSELNLSSLELGDSALYFCASSVGLAGGTNTGELFFGEGSRLTVL.

V usage is TRBV6-5 and J usage is TRBJ2-3; TRBD1 is a possible D gene (6 bases). The ends were cut back, 5 bases at V and 2 bases at J, with 14 bases in the middle. This CDR3 is built from 15 residues. Germline CDR1 reads MNHEY; CDR2 reads SVGAGI. CDR3 loop: CASSPRGRDTDTQYF. CDR3 sequence (DNA): TGTGCCAGCAGTCCCAGGGGCAGGGACACAGATACGCAGTATTTT.

The chain has TRBV11-2 and TRBJ2-7; 10 nucleotides line up with TRBD2. The length of the CDR3 is 16 residues. Germline V gene lookup returns CDR1 SGHAT and CDR2 FQNNGV. J gave up 5 bases and V 1 base, and 8 bases lay outside the gene matches. The CDR3 region is CASSLGRASGSHEQYF. CDR3 bases: TGTGCCAGCAGCTTAGGGAGGGCTAGCGGGAGCCACGAGCAGTACTTC.

This clone was observed once. The rearrangement uses TRBV9 and TRBJ2-7; D gene ambiguous. The CDR3 sequence is 11 residues long. The V gene lost 0 bases and the J gene lost 4 bases, with 2 bases spanning the gap. Germline loops: CDR1 SGDLS, CDR2 YYNGEE. The CDR3 reads CASSVGYEQYF. In nucleotides, the CDR3 is TGTGCCAGCAGCGTAGGATACGAGCAGTACTTC.

The chain couples TRBV11-2 to TRBJ2-5; a possible D gene is TRBD2 (6 bases). The germline CDR1 and CDR2 sequences are SGHAT and FQNNGV. With 3 bases removed from V and 0 bases from J, the gap between germline ends came to 11 bases. CDR3 length equals 15 residues. CDR3 coding DNA: TGTGCCAGCAGCTTTAGCGGACATTACCAAGAGACCCAGTACTTC. Translated: CASSFSGHYQETQYF.

This clone was recorded once. CDR3 loop: CASSPGSGSSTDTQYF. The CDR3 nucleotides read TGCGCCAGCAGCCCGGGTAGCGGGTCTAGCACAGATACGCAGTATTTT. The V gene is TRBV5-1, the J gene TRBJ2-3, with 7 bases identical to TRBD2. This CDR3 comprises 16 residues. J lost 0 bases, V lost 4 bases, and 8 bases had no gene match. Germline V CDR1 and CDR2: SGHRS, YFSETQ.

This rearrangement joins TRBV11-2 to TRBJ2-3, with 8 bases that match TRBD1. This CDR3 spans 16 amino acids. Germline V gives CDR1 SGHAT, CDR2 FQNNGV. The V and J ends lost 3 bases and 5 bases, in that order; junction bases with no gene match: 10. The CDR3 spells CASSFYRTGLGDTQYF. For the CDR3, the DNA is TGTGCCAGCAGCTTCTACCGGACAGGGTTGGGAGATACGCAGTATTTT.

The chain recombines TRBV7-3 with TRBJ2-7, with TRBD1 matching over 7 bases. The trim removed 8 bases at V and 0 bases at J, leaving 7 bases unmatched. Germline CDR1 and CDR2: SGHTA and FQGTGA. The CDR3 consists of 14 residues. In nucleotides, the CDR3 is TGTGCCAGCTCCCTGGGGACAGCCTCCTACGAGCAGTACTTC. Protein sequence: CASSLGTASYEQYF.

This clone came up once. The chain couples TRBV6-1 to TRBJ1-2; weak D call: TRBD1 (6 bases). Germline loops: CDR1 MNHNS, CDR2 SASEGT. Trimming stripped 1 base from V and 2 bases from J, with 11 bases between. The CDR3 sequence is 15 residues long. CDR3: CASSEGQATNYGYTF. The CDR3, as DNA: TGTGCCAGCAGTGAAGGACAGGCGACCAACTATGGCTACACCTTC.

The chain carries TRBV19 and TRBJ1-5; D gene ambiguous. The CDR3 runs 16 residues. Deletions cut 6 bases from V and 2 bases from J, with 17 bases between. Germline-derived CDR1 and CDR2 are LNHDA and SQIVND (reference sequence). CDR3 nucleotide sequence: TGTGCCAGTAGCACCCGCGGGAGGCGGGGCAATCAGCCCCAGCATTTT. Residues: CASSTRGRRGNQPQHF.

V gene TRBV18 combines with J gene TRBJ2-7; D may be TRBD2 (5 bases). The CDR3 has 14 amino acids. Between the trimmed V and J ends, which lost 0 bases and 5 bases, there was a span of 11 bases. CDR1 and CDR2 (germline): KGHSH, LQKENI. The CDR3 DNA sequence: TGTGCCAGCTCACCACCAGCCGGGATCCACGAGCAGTACTTC. Translated, it gives CASSPPAGIHEQYF.

A single count supports this clone. V is TRBV7-2 and J is TRBJ1-1, with D tentatively TRBD1 (6 bases). The V end was cut by 4 bases, the J end by 9 bases, with 12 bases between. Germline V gives CDR1 SGHTA, CDR2 FQGNSA. There are 12 residues in the CDR3. The CDR3 DNA reads as TGTGCCAGCAGCTGGCAGGGGACCCAAGCTTTCTTT. This gives the protein CASSWQGTQAFF. The entire variable domain, with the rest obtained from reference TRBV7-2 and TRBJ1-1, is as follows: GAGVSQSPSNKVTEKGKDVELRCDPISGHTALYWYRQSLGQGLEFLIYFQGNSAPDKSGLPSDRFSAERTGGSVSTLTIQRTQQEDSAVYLCASSWQGTQAFFGQGTRLTVV.

This rearrangement joins TRBV30 to TRBJ1-2; 12 bases match TRBD1. This CDR3 has 14 residues. The germline V gene has CDR1 GTSNPN and CDR2 SVGIG (reference sequence). V was clipped by 2 bases and J by 7 bases; unmatched bases: 5. The CDR3 DNA sequence: TGTGCCTGGAGTCCGGGACAGGGGGCTCTTGGCTACACCTTC. This encodes CAWSPGQGALGYTF.

This clone occurred once. V is TRBV11-2 and J is TRBJ2-1; 8 bases match TRBD1. Per the germline V gene, CDR1 is SGHAT and CDR2 is FQNNGV. After removal of 5 bases from V and 1 base from J, the junction contained 10 bases not matched to a gene. The CDR3 extends over 17 amino acids. CDR3 region: CASSPILRDRSYNEQFF. DNA for the CDR3: TGTGCCAGCAGCCCAATATTGCGGGACAGGTCCTACAATGAGCAGTTCTTC.

V gene TRBV27 combines with J gene TRBJ1-6, with D possibly matching TRBD1 (5 bases). Trimming cost V 6 bases and J 10 bases, with 19 bases left between them. This CDR3 is 15 amino acids long. CDR1 MNHEY and CDR2 SMNVEV come from the germline V gene (reference sequence). The CDR3 DNA reads as TGTGCCAGCAGAACCCCCCGGGGGGTTCGGTCACCCCTCCACTTT. As protein: CASRTPRGVRSPLHF.

The chain employs TRBV19 and TRBJ1-1; D is unclear. V was cut by 4 bases and J by 6 bases, with 15 bases left in between. The CDR3 totals 14 residues. Germline lookup yields CDR1 LNHDA and CDR2 SQIVND (reference sequence). DNA for the CDR3: TGTGCCAGTAGTACCGGACTTTTCAACGCTGAAGCTTTCTTT. It is translated as CASSTGLFNAEAFF.